This T cell receptor (beta chain) originates from a study of T cell responses to AZD1222 COVID-19 vaccine. The CDR3 totals 15 residues. Germline lookup yields CDR1 MNHNY and CDR2 SVGAGI (reference sequence). V trimming: 8 bases; J trimming: 2 bases; junction bases outside the gene matches: 8. TCRdb keeps only in-frame clones here, not all; method: immunoSEQ multiplex PCR. The profile shows roughly 200,000 clones, around 93% of them singletons. The sequence was collected from an adult in good health. This chain links TRBV6-6 with TRBJ2-7, with 11 nucleotides matching TRBD1. The sequenced sample was peripheral blood, obtained on day 0 of MenACWY control vaccination. CDR3 amino acids: CASGIRDRGTYEQYF. CDR3 nucleotides: TGTGCCAGCGGAATACGGGACAGGGGGACCTACGAGCAGTACTTC.